This T cell receptor (beta chain) originates from a study of shared clonotypes between healthy human individuals. J gave up 2 bases and V 4 bases, and 7 bases lay outside the gene matches. CDR3 size: 16 residues. Germline V gene lookup returns CDR1 SGHNT and CDR2 YYREEE (reference sequence). Clones were sequenced by immunoSEQ multiplex PCR, and TCRdb holds only the in-frame ones, with some missing. The sample consists of approximately 2.5 million clones, more than 90% of them appearing once. With respect to this clone: Other DNA sequences in this sample translate to the same CDR3.

The sequencing input was naive CD4+ T cells sorted from blood. Subset given: CD45RA+ positively selected. The chain links TRBV5-4 to TRBJ2-7, with 12 nucleotides matching TRBD2. The receptor comes from a man in his late teens or twenties in good health. The CDR3 here is CASSLGLAGPTYEQYF. In nucleotides, the CDR3 is TGTGCCAGCAGCCTAGGACTAGCGGGACCTACCTACGAGCAGTACTTC. The full variable domain, its missing parts supplied by reference TRBV5-4 and TRBJ2-7, is ETGVTQSPTHLIKTRGQQVTLRCSSQSGHNTVSWYQQALGQGPQFIFQYYREEENGRGNFPPRFSGLQFPNYSSELNVNALELDDSALYLCASSLGLAGPTYEQYFGPGTRLTVT.